The sequence of this T cell receptor (beta chain) was determined in a study of T cells in Graves' hyperthyroidism and ophthalmopathy. Study observations and caveats: Researchers found most expanded thyroid clonotypes above 0.001 in blood as well. Ophthalmopathy cases were set apart from stable hyperthyroidism by a 13 V-J model.

Clinicians diagnosed patients from clinical symptoms, serum thyroxine and TRAb, thyroid ultrasound and orbital computed tomography. For this clonotype: Its antigen is not known.

RNA transcripts were the template for amplifying TCR beta CDR3 regions. Using the HTBI primer set, a first-round RT-PCR was run on the TCR CDR3. Each CDR3 protein gets one entry after TCRdb re-called the multiplex PCR reads with MiXCR. The sample has 490,000 or so distinct CDR3 sequences, over 45% seen once. The V gene end was trimmed by 4 bases and the J gene end by 4 bases; junction bases not matched to a gene: 4. The germline V gene has CDR1 SQVTM and CDR2 ANQGSEA. CDR3 length equals 14 residues. V and J are TRBV29-1 and TRBJ2-6; 7 bases are shared with TRBD2. Material: peripheral blood or thyroid tissue (not recorded which). This TCR came from an adult woman with Graves' disease, either hyperthyroidism or ophthalmopathy (not recorded which). The CDR3 region has the DNA TGCAGCGTTGGATCACTAGCGGGGGCCAACGTCCTGACTTTC. It codes for CSVGSLAGANVLTF.